One sample yielded the 26 T cell receptor beta chains listed below, sequenced in a study of shared clonotypes between healthy human individuals. The repertoire was sequenced with immunoSEQ multiplex PCR; TCRdb's copy has only in-frame clones and lacks some. The sample records about a million clones, 60% to 85% being singletons. Sequenced sample: memory CD4+ T cells from PBMCs. Subset of the sample: CD45RA-negative fraction. These receptors all stem from a young man in good health. Some clones in this sample may be carry-over from other donors' samples.

This chain joins TRBV27 and TRBJ2-7, with no clear D. The V gene lost 5 bases and the J gene lost 2 bases, with 16 bases spanning the gap. Per the germline V gene, CDR1 is MNHEY and CDR2 is SMNVEV (reference sequence). CDR3 length: 15 amino acids. The CDR3 sequence is CASSPTQTGTYEQYF. Written as DNA, the CDR3 is TGTGCCAGCAGTCCGACCCAGACTGGAACCTACGAGCAGTACTTC.

The chain carries TRBV4-3 and TRBJ2-3; TRBD2 is a possible D gene (5 bases). CDR1 is LGHNA, CDR2 YSLEER, per germline. This CDR3 is 16 amino acids long. Between the trimmed V and J ends, which lost 3 bases and 0 bases, there was a span of 13 bases. The CDR3 is CASSHTLATSTDTQYF. The CDR3 DNA reads as TGCGCCAGCAGCCATACCCTAGCAACTAGCACAGATACGCAGTATTTT.

CDR3 region: CASSFSGRGSYEQYF. The DNA of the CDR3 is TGTGCCAGCAGTTTCAGCGGGAGGGGCTCCTACGAGCAGTACTTC. The chain carries TRBV28 and TRBJ2-7; 10 bases agree with TRBD2. The CDR3 is 15 residues long. Germline-derived CDR1 and CDR2 are MDHEN and SYDVKM. The V and J ends lost 3 bases and 0 bases, in that order; junction bases with no gene match: 2.

The chain has TRBV11-2 and TRBJ2-5; 10 positions match TRBD1. Looked up from germline, CDR1 is SGHAT and CDR2 is FQNNGV. Trimming removed 2 bases from V and 5 bases from J; junction bases left unmatched: 8. The CDR3 is 16 amino acids. The CDR3 sequence: CASSLSPDRGAETQYF. The DNA for the CDR3 is TGTGCCAGCAGCTTATCCCCGGACAGGGGGGCTGAGACCCAGTACTTC.

This chain uses TRBV5-8 with TRBJ2-5; 8 nucleotides align to TRBD1. This CDR3 region has 16 residues. V gave up 3 bases and J gave up 4 bases; unmatched junction bases: 11. CDR1 is SGHTS and CDR2 is YDEGEE in the germline V gene. CDR3 residues: CASSSIRQGKGETQYF. DNA of the CDR3: TGTGCCAGCAGCTCCATTAGACAGGGGAAGGGAGAGACCCAGTACTTC.

The chain recombines TRBV20-1 with TRBJ2-1; possibly TRBD1 or TRBD2 for D (5 bases each). CDR1 DFQATT and CDR2 SNEGSKA come from the germline V gene (reference sequence). The CDR3 covers 11 residues. V was pared by 5 bases and J by 7 bases, with 9 bases between. CDR3 protein: CSAVRGNEQFF. In DNA, the CDR3 is TGCAGTGCTGTGAGGGGTAATGAGCAGTTCTTC.

The chain uses TRBV9 and TRBJ2-2; 8 bases are shared with TRBD2. In germline, CDR1 is SGDLS, CDR2 YYNGEE. The trim removed 0 bases at V and 0 bases at J, leaving 4 bases unmatched. The CDR3 loop spans 17 amino acids. The CDR3 DNA sequence: TGTGCCAGCAGCGTAGAGGTTAGCGGGACGAACACCGGGGAGCTGTTTTTT. As protein: CASSVEVSGTNTGELFF.

This chain connects TRBV4-1 to TRBJ2-7; D may be TRBD2 (6 bases). The germline gives CDR1 MGHRA, CDR2 YSYEKL. The V gene lost 1 base and the J gene lost 1 base, with 11 bases spanning the gap. The CDR3 totals 15 residues. In DNA, the CDR3 is TGCGCCAGCAGCCAAGCCCGGGGGATGTCCTACGAGCAGTACTTC. It codes for CASSQARGMSYEQYF.

This clone was seen only a few times. This chain uses TRBV2 with TRBJ1-5, with D uncertain. Trimming removed 0 bases from V and 5 bases from J, with 8 bases in between. CDR1 is SNHLY, CDR2 FYNNEI, per germline. This CDR3 spans 14 amino acids. The CDR3 DNA follows: TGTGCCAGCAGTGAAGCGGCAGCTTATCAGCCCCAGCATTTT. Translation: CASSEAAAYQPQHF.

The table lists this clone with a few counts. Other DNA sequences in the same sample also yield this CDR3. The gene calls are TRBV28 and TRBJ1-2, with D possibly being TRBD1 (5 bases). CDR3 size: 13 residues. The V gene lost 5 bases and the J gene lost 4 bases, with 11 bases spanning the gap. Germline assignment: CDR1 MDHEN and CDR2 SYDVKM. DNA for the CDR3: TGTGCCAGCAGTCTTCTCGGGGCCTATGGCTACACCTTC. Translation: CASSLLGAYGYTF.

The V call is TRBV6-1, the J call TRBJ1-4, with 10 bases that match TRBD1. From germline, CDR1 is MNHNS and CDR2 SASEGT. The CDR3 runs to 15 residues. The V segment lost 6 bases and the J segment 8 bases; nucleotides outside the gene matches: 9. CDR3 in amino acids: CASRGTGVFGEKLFF. The DNA of the CDR3 is TGTGCCAGCAGGGGGACAGGGGTGTTTGGGGAAAAACTGTTTTTT.

The chain is built from TRBV28 and TRBJ1-2; no definite D call. Germline CDR1 and CDR2: MDHEN and SYDVKM. This CDR3 has 13 amino acids. V was pared by 3 bases and J by 6 bases, with 11 bases between. The CDR3 is CASSFSSPHGYTF. The CDR3 nucleotides are TGTGCCAGCAGTTTCTCGTCACCCCATGGCTACACCTTC.

The rearrangement uses TRBV10-3 and TRBJ1-1; D is perhaps TRBD1 (5 bases). Trimming shortened V by 10 bases and J by 3 bases, and 12 bases separated the two germline ends. CDR1 is ENHRY, CDR2 SYGVKD, per germline. CDR3 length: 12 amino acids. The CDR3 DNA is TGTGCCACGAAGGAGGGGTACACTGAAGCTTTCTTT. This encodes CATKEGYTEAFF.

The chain is built from TRBV7-2 and TRBJ1-2, with 8 nucleotides matching TRBD1. This CDR3 region has 15 residues. Germline trimming cut 1 base from V and 8 bases from J; bases unmatched to any gene: 9. Per germline, CDR1 SGHTA and CDR2 FQGNSA. The CDR3: CASSLGTGKGRGYTF. The CDR3 bases are TGTGCCAGCAGCTTAGGGACAGGGAAAGGACGAGGCTACACCTTC.

This sequence joins TRBV6-1 and TRBJ2-1; TRBD2 might be the D (5 bases). The V end lost 3 bases, the J end lost 0 bases, and 9 bases lay between the germline ends. The CDR3 has 15 amino acids. Germline CDR1 is MNHNS and CDR2 is SASEGT. CDR3 sequence reads: CASSEGGLSYNEQFF. CDR3 DNA: TGTGCCAGCAGTGAGGGCGGACTCTCCTACAATGAGCAGTTCTTC.

This chain joins TRBV25-1 and TRBJ2-3, with 8 positions matching TRBD1. CDR3 length equals 15 residues. CDR1 MGHDK and CDR2 SYGVNS come from the germline V gene. Trimming cost V 10 bases and J 1 base; bases outside gene matches: 10. Written as DNA, the CDR3 is TGTGCCACCTCCCCACAGGGGGTAGGCACAGATACGCAGTATTTT. This translates into CATSPQGVGTDTQYF.

The chain carries TRBV18 and TRBJ2-1; 8 nucleotides align to TRBD2. This CDR3 is built from 16 residues. V was pared by 6 bases and J by 10 bases, with 17 bases of the junction left unmatched. Looked up from germline, CDR1 is KGHSH and CDR2 is LQKENI. This CDR3 is CASSLLMTGGPWEQFF. Here the CDR3 DNA reads TGTGCCAGCTCCCTCCTAATGACGGGAGGGCCGTGGGAGCAGTTCTTC.

CDR3 nucleotides: TGTGCCAGCAGCCGACCCCCGGGACAAAATGCCGAAAAACTGTTTTTT. It yields the protein CASSRPPGQNAEKLFF. The rearrangement links TRBV28 to TRBJ1-4, with a tentative D call TRBD1 (6 bases). The length of the CDR3 is 16 residues. Germline V lookup: CDR1 MDHEN, CDR2 SYDVKM. V lost 6 bases to trimming and J lost 8 bases, with 22 bases between them.

There are many counts of this clone. The chain employs TRBV5-6 and TRBJ1-2; TRBD1 aligns across 12 bases. Trimming at V came to 4 bases and at J to 8 bases, leaving 6 bases not matched to a gene. CDR1 and CDR2 from the germline V gene are SGHDT and YYEEEE. This CDR3 spans 14 amino acids. The CDR3 DNA follows: TGTGCCAGCAGCCTGGGACAGGGGGCGCGAGGCTACACCTTC. Translation gives CASSLGQGARGYTF. The whole variable domain, filled in from reference TRBV5-6 and TRBJ1-2, reads DAGVTQSPTHLIKTRGQQVTLRCSPKSGHDTVSWYQQALGQGPQFIFQYYEEEERQRGNFPDRFSGHQFPNYSSELNVNALLLGDSALYLCASSLGQGARGYTFGSGTRLTVV.

This sequence joins TRBV19 and TRBJ2-3; 9 bases map to TRBD2. Germline CDR1 LNHDA, CDR2 SQIVND (reference sequence). J was trimmed by 0 bases and V by 7 bases; bases with no gene match: 11. The CDR3 spans 17 residues. CDR3 nucleotides: TGTGCCAGTACCTCACTTTCTAGCGGGGATAGCACAGATACGCAGTATTTT. Its protein product is CASTSLSSGDSTDTQYF.

This chain links TRBV4-1 with TRBJ1-5; the D is unclear. This CDR3 region has 13 residues. The germline V and J ends were trimmed by 3 bases and 3 bases, with 6 bases remaining between them. Per the germline V gene, CDR1 is MGHRA and CDR2 is YSYEKL. This chain's CDR3 is CASSQPANQPQHF. Here the CDR3 DNA reads TGCGCCAGCAGCCAGCCCGCCAATCAGCCCCAGCATTTT.

The J gene is TRBJ1-4, the V gene TRBV5-1, with 9 bases aligning to TRBD1. The germline CDR1 and CDR2 sequences are SGHRS and YFSETQ. The CDR3 runs to 15 residues. The V segment lost 3 bases and the J segment 4 bases; nucleotides outside the gene matches: 4. The CDR3 spells CASSYLGQGNEKLFF. The CDR3 nucleotides read TGCGCCAGCAGCTACCTGGGACAGGGTAATGAAAAACTGTTTTTT.

DNA for the CDR3: TGTGCCAGCACCCAATCCGGGCTTCCCTCCTACGAGCAGTACTTC. This gives the protein CASTQSGLPSYEQYF. This chain uses TRBV6-1 with TRBJ2-7, with D unresolved. Germline V gene lookup returns CDR1 MNHNS and CDR2 SASEGT. The V and J ends lost 7 bases and 0 bases respectively, with 16 bases between them. The CDR3 consists of 15 residues.

The chain recombines TRBV7-2 with TRBJ1-2; TRBD1 matches 9 bases. The CDR3 extends over 16 amino acids. Germline CDR1 and CDR2: SGHTA and FQGNSA. J was trimmed by 6 bases and V by 0 bases; bases with no gene match: 8. Here the CDR3 DNA reads TGTGCCAGCAGCTTAGCGCTTGGACAGGGGAGGGATGGCTACACCTTC. This translates into CASSLALGQGRDGYTF.

This sequence joins TRBV6-1 and TRBJ2-7; D gene ambiguous. V was trimmed by 0 bases and J by 11 bases, leaving 20 bases between them. The CDR3 runs to 15 residues. Germline V gene lookup returns CDR1 MNHNS and CDR2 SASEGT. This CDR3 reads CASSEAAETPTSKYF. CDR3 bases: TGTGCCAGCAGTGAAGCGGCAGAAACCCCTACGAGCAAGTACTTC.

The genes are TRBV6-5 and TRBJ2-2; D gene ambiguous. Trimming left V 9 bases short and J 5 bases short, with 13 bases between. CDR1 is MNHEY and CDR2 is SVGAGI in the germline V gene. This CDR3 spans 13 amino acids. This CDR3 reads CASHPPGTGELFF. The CDR3 coding sequence is TGTGCCAGTCACCCCCCCGGTACCGGGGAGCTGTTTTTT.